In its sample, the clone carrying this TCR beta chain was seen a few times. V lost 2 bases, J lost 6 bases, and 8 bases lay in between. The CDR3 is 13 residues long. Germline values: CDR1 KGHSH, CDR2 LQKENI. TCRdb's copy holds only in-frame clones and misses some; the assay was immunoSEQ multiplex PCR. The table shows roughly 87,000 clones, with approximately 79% occurring only once. This entry belongs to a study of blood T cell repertoires in COVID-19. Sample: peripheral blood. The clonotype comes from a woman older than 75 with acute or convalescent COVID-19. The chain couples TRBV18 to TRBJ2-1; tentatively, D is TRBD1 (6 bases). The CDR3 DNA sequence: TGTGCCAGCTCACCAACAGGGCTCAATGAGCAGTTCTTC. Protein product: CASSPTGLNEQFF.